This TCR beta chain emerged from a study of regulatory T cells in long-lasting Graves disease. The CDR3 runs 14 residues. Germline CDR1 reads SGHAT; CDR2 reads FQNNGV. Between the trimmed V and J ends, which lost 1 base and 5 bases, there was a span of 11 bases. Libraries of TCR beta came from iRepertoire HTBI primers plus Arm-PCR of CDR3 regions. Each CDR3 protein gets one entry after TCRdb re-called the multiplex PCR reads with MiXCR. The data show approximately 470,000 distinct CDR3 sequences, around 16% seen once. This clonotype was seen ten or more times. The time point was: newly diagnosed GD, antithyroid drugs for less than 3 months. PBMC RNA was the source of the TCR library. Peripheral blood, 8.5 to 9.5 milliliters per patient, was collected in EDTA tubes. These data are also associated with another study on T cells in Graves' hyperthyroidism and ophthalmopathy. As that study records: Within blood appeared most thyroid clonotypes that had expanded above 0.001.

The chain carries TRBV11-2 and TRBJ1-1, with D maybe TRBD1 (5 bases). The TCR sequence derives from a man aged 35-49 years with Graves disease. The specimen comprised peripheral blood mononuclear cells (PBMCs), sampled at new diagnosis, from a patient treated with antithyroid drugs. The CDR3: CASSLGGAVTEAFF. The CDR3 bases are TGTGCCAGCAGCTTAGGTGGGGCGGTAACTGAAGCTTTCTTT.